This passage covers 6 T cell receptor beta chains from one sample sequenced in a study of T cell responses to AZD1222 COVID-19 vaccine. The assay was immunoSEQ multiplex PCR, and TCRdb's table has in-frame clones only and misses some. Of tens of thousands of clones listed, around nine tenths are singletons. The sequenced sample was peripheral blood, obtained 28 days after the second AZD1222 dose. These receptors all stem from an adult who received the AZD1222 COVID-19 vaccine.

J is TRBJ2-7 and V is TRBV27; 9 bases fit TRBD2. V shed 1 base and J 4 bases; nucleotides not matched to a gene: 5. From germline, CDR1 is MNHEY and CDR2 SMNVEV (reference sequence). The CDR3 has 15 residues. The CDR3 spells CASSLLAGELYEQYF. The DNA of the CDR3 is TGTGCCAGCAGTTTATTAGCGGGGGAGCTATACGAGCAGTACTTC.

This chain joins TRBV18 and TRBJ2-1; D is possibly TRBD2 (5 bases). V gave up 5 bases and J gave up 2 bases, with 13 bases separating them. The CDR3 is 15 amino acids. Germline CDR1 and CDR2: KGHSH and LQKENI. Here the CDR3 DNA reads TGTGCCAGCTCAAGCAGGCGGGCGACCTACAATGAGCAGTTCTTC. It is translated as CASSSRRATYNEQFF. The entire variable domain, with the rest obtained from reference TRBV18 and TRBJ2-1, is as follows: NAGVMQNPRHLVRRRGQEARLRCSPMKGHSHVYWYRQLPEEGLKFMVYLQKENIIDESGMPKERFSAEFPKEGPSILRIQQVVRGDSAAYFCASSSRRATYNEQFFGPGTRLTVL.

The chain employs TRBV12-3 or TRBV12-4 and TRBJ2-3; D not resolved. Trimming took 7 bases from V and 6 from J, leaving 8 bases between them. The CDR3 extends over 11 amino acids. The CDR3 reads CASTLRDTQYF. The CDR3 coding sequence is TGTGCCAGCACCCTGCGGGATACGCAGTATTTT.

This clone was seen a handful of times. Here the CDR3 reads CAIPSVYEQYF. The CDR3 bases are TGTGCCATCCCATCTGTTTACGAGCAGTACTTC. The V gene is TRBV27, the J gene TRBJ2-7; D is unclear. Germline lookup yields CDR1 MNHEY and CDR2 SMNVEV (reference sequence). The CDR3 extends over 11 amino acids. Deletions cut 10 bases from V and 4 bases from J, with 11 bases between.

The rearrangement links TRBV24-1 to TRBJ2-3; 10 bases line up with TRBD1. The CDR3 contains 13 residues. The J segment lost 2 bases and the V segment lost 9 bases, leaving 1 base of the junction unmatched. Germline V CDR1 and CDR2: KGHDR, SFDVKD. The CDR3 sequence is CATGQGDTDTQYF. CDR3 DNA: TGTGCCACCGGACAGGGGGACACAGATACGCAGTATTTT.

This chain connects TRBV7-5 to TRBJ2-3; TRBD2, the table's D call, was not compared with the DNA. TRBV7-5 is termed a pseudogene. The CDR3 is 18 amino acids. As DNA, the CDR3 is TGTGCCAGAAGTCCGCCGGCGGGGGGGATTACTAGCACAGATACGCAGTATTTT. This sequence encodes CARSPPAGGITSTDTQYF.